One sample yielded the 18 T cell receptor beta chains listed below, sequenced in a study of blood T cell repertoires in COVID-19. TCRdb keeps only in-frame clones here, not all; method: immunoSEQ multiplex PCR. This sample has around 290,000 clones; roughly 89% occur once, and the top ten carry roughly 5.1%. The sequencing input was peripheral blood. These receptors originate from a man aged 35 to 55 with acute or convalescent COVID-19.

V and J are TRBV6-5 and TRBJ2-2; D unclear. The CDR3 contains 15 residues. Trimming shortened V by 6 bases and J by 7 bases, and 18 bases separated the two germline ends. Looked up from germline, CDR1 is MNHEY and CDR2 is SVGAGI. The CDR3, as DNA: TGTGCCAGCAGCCGCGAGGCATACGTGGACGGGGAGCTGTTTTTT. Its translation is CASSREAYVDGELFF.

The CDR3 loop reads CASRLPWDEQYF. The CDR3 DNA sequence: TGTGCCAGCCGACTTCCCTGGGACGAGCAGTACTTC. The chain joins TRBV6-5 to TRBJ2-7, with no clear D. The CDR3 is 12 amino acids. With 8 bases removed from V and 5 bases from J, the gap between germline ends came to 13 bases. The germline gives CDR1 MNHEY, CDR2 SVGAGI.

The rearrangement links TRBV7-9 to TRBJ2-1, with 7 bases aligning to TRBD2. There are 14 residues in the CDR3. The germline V gene encodes CDR1 SEHNR and CDR2 FQNEAQ (reference sequence). With 4 bases clipped from V and 3 bases from J, the junction kept 3 bases outside the gene matches. CDR3 amino acids: CASSSSGLYNEQFF. Here the CDR3 DNA reads TGTGCCAGCAGCTCTAGCGGCCTCTACAATGAGCAGTTCTTC.

This clone has just a few counts. The V gene is TRBV29-1, the J gene TRBJ1-1, with TRBD1 matching over 8 bases. Per germline, CDR1 SQVTM and CDR2 ANQGSEA. Trimming took 5 bases from V and 1 from J; bases not matched to a gene: 3. The CDR3 has 13 residues. Here the CDR3 DNA reads TGCAGCGTTCGGGGGACAGGGAACACTGAAGCTTTCTTT. Amino acid sequence: CSVRGTGNTEAFF. Filled out from reference TRBV29-1 and TRBJ1-1, the complete variable domain reads SAVISQKPSRDICQRGTSLTIQCQVDSQVTMMFWYRQQPGQSLTLIATANQGSEATYESGFVIDKFPISRPNLTFSTLTVSNMSPEDSSIYLCSVRGTGNTEAFFGQGTRLTVV.

This clone was seen a handful of times. The chain joins TRBV6-1 to TRBJ2-1; weak D call: TRBD1 (7 bases). CDR1 is MNHNS and CDR2 is SASEGT in the germline V gene. V was shortened by 4 bases and J by 0 bases, with 13 bases between the two germline ends. The CDR3 sequence is 16 residues long. CDR3: CASSVEGTVSYNEQFF. For the CDR3, the DNA is TGTGCCAGCAGTGTGGAGGGGACAGTCTCCTACAATGAGCAGTTCTTC.

This chain uses TRBV30 with TRBJ1-6, with D possibly matching TRBD1 (6 bases). V shed 3 bases and J shed 7 bases, with 16 bases lying between them. Per the germline V gene, CDR1 is GTSNPN and CDR2 is SVGIG (reference sequence). The CDR3 has 15 amino acids. CDR3 DNA sequence: TGTGCCTGGAGACCTAACAGGGTAACAAATTCACCCCTCCACTTT. Amino acid sequence: CAWRPNRVTNSPLHF.

V usage is TRBV10-3 and J usage is TRBJ2-7, with 7 bases fitting TRBD1. The V and J ends lost 5 bases and 4 bases, in that order; junction bases with no gene match: 2. The CDR3 spans 12 residues. In germline, CDR1 is ENHRY, CDR2 SYGVKD. The CDR3 sequence is CAISTGDYEQYF. The CDR3 DNA reads as TGTGCCATCAGTACAGGGGATTACGAGCAGTACTTC.

The chain employs TRBV5-1 and TRBJ1-5, with a possible D match to TRBD1 (6 bases). Trimming took off 1 base at V and 2 bases at J, with 10 bases between the two ends. This CDR3 is 15 amino acids long. The V gene's germline CDR1 is SGHRS and CDR2 YFSETQ. The CDR3 is CASSLTGMGNQPQHF. Written as DNA, the CDR3 is TGCGCCAGCAGCTTGACAGGGATGGGCAATCAGCCCCAGCATTTT.

This clone was counted only a few times. The chain is built from TRBV11-2 and TRBJ1-2; 9 bases line up with TRBD1. This CDR3 region has 15 residues. CDR1 SGHAT and CDR2 FQNNGV come from the germline V gene. V was clipped by 5 bases and J by 8 bases; unmatched bases: 12. CDR3 region: CASSLDGGTGSGYTF. The CDR3 region has the DNA TGTGCCAGCAGCCTCGACGGGGGGACAGGGTCCGGCTACACCTTC. Full variable domain (remainder filled in from reference TRBV11-2 and TRBJ1-2): EAGVAQSPRYKIIEKRQSVAFWCNPISGHATLYWYQQILGQGPKLLIQFQNNGVVDDSQLPKDRFSAERLKGVDSTLKIQPAKLEDSAVYLCASSLDGGTGSGYTFGSGTRLTVV.

The table lists this clone with a count of one. The chain couples TRBV7-9 to TRBJ1-4, with TRBD1 matching 8 bases. The CDR3 runs 15 residues. With 4 bases clipped from V and 3 bases from J, the junction kept 4 bases outside the gene matches. The germline V gene encodes CDR1 SEHNR and CDR2 FQNEAQ (reference sequence). Here the CDR3 reads CASSSLTGANEKLFF. DNA for the CDR3: TGTGCCAGCAGCTCTCTGACAGGGGCTAATGAAAAACTGTTTTTT. Full variable domain (outside the CDR3, taken from reference TRBV7-9 and TRBJ1-4): DTGVSQNPRHKITKRGQNVTFRCDPISEHNRLYWYRQTLGQGPEFLTYFQNEAQLEKSRLLSDRFSAERPKGSFSTLEIQRTEQGDSAMYLCASSSLTGANEKLFFGSGTQLSVL.

The rearrangement joins TRBV6-1 to TRBJ2-7, with 8 bases fitting TRBD1. The CDR3 loop spans 14 amino acids. Trimming removed 3 bases from V and 6 bases from J; junction bases left unmatched: 7. Per germline, CDR1 MNHNS and CDR2 SASEGT. The DNA for the CDR3 is TGTGCCAGCAGTGAGGACAGGGCGTTGGGCGAGCAGTACTTC. The encoded protein is CASSEDRALGEQYF.

CDR3 loop: CASRPQQGETEAFF. CDR3 sequence (DNA): TGTGCCAGCAGACCCCAACAGGGAGAAACTGAAGCTTTCTTT. This chain links TRBV6-5 with TRBJ1-1, with D maybe TRBD1 (6 bases). Germline V CDR1 and CDR2: MNHEY, SVGAGI. V dropped 6 bases and J dropped 5 bases, with 16 bases sitting between them. This CDR3 contains 14 residues.

The V call is TRBV7-9, the J call TRBJ2-2, with D perhaps matching TRBD2 (5 bases). Germline lookup yields CDR1 SEHNR and CDR2 FQNEAQ (reference sequence). The CDR3 runs to 16 residues. Trimming took 4 bases from V and 6 from J, leaving 18 bases between them. The CDR3 DNA follows: TGTGCCAGCAGCTATCTGTCGACGGGGATATCCGGGGAGCTGTTTTTT. This encodes CASSYLSTGISGELFF.

This clone was recorded once. This rearrangement joins TRBV2 to TRBJ2-2; D is perhaps TRBD1 (5 bases). Deletions cut 2 bases from V and 6 bases from J, with 7 bases between. The germline gives CDR1 SNHLY, CDR2 FYNNEI. This CDR3 region has 13 residues. The CDR3 loop reads CASSESGPGELFF. In DNA, the CDR3 is TGTGCCAGCAGTGAATCAGGGCCCGGGGAGCTGTTTTTT. The whole variable domain, remainder taken from reference TRBV2 and TRBJ2-2, is EPEVTQTPSHQVTQMGQEVILRCVPISNHLYFYWYRQILGQKVEFLVSFYNNEISEKSEIFDDQFSVERPDGSNFTLKIRSTKLEDSAMYFCASSESGPGELFFGEGSRLTVL.

There are a few counts of this clone. The V gene is TRBV19, the J gene TRBJ1-1; D may be TRBD1 (5 bases). CDR1 and CDR2 (germline): LNHDA, SQIVND (reference sequence). V was cut by 5 bases and J by 7 bases, with 8 bases left in between. The CDR3 totals 11 residues. The CDR3 coding sequence is TGTGCCAGTAGTGCCACAGGTGAAGCTTTCTTT. This encodes CASSATGEAFF.

The chain employs TRBV11-2 and TRBJ2-3; a possible D gene is TRBD2 (6 bases). The CDR3 spans 14 residues. V lost 5 bases and J 7 bases, leaving 16 bases between the germline ends. Germline lookup yields CDR1 SGHAT and CDR2 FQNNGV. CDR3 in DNA: TGTGCCAGCAGCGCCGCGGGGCTAAGGAATACGCAGTATTTT. Protein sequence: CASSAAGLRNTQYF.

CDR3 DNA: TGTGCCAGCTCACGAGGCTTAAAGACAGGAGCAACAGATACGCAGTATTTT. Translation: CASSRGLKTGATDTQYF. This chain links TRBV18 with TRBJ2-3, with D tentatively TRBD1 (6 bases). Trimming took 4 bases from V and 3 from J, leaving 20 bases between them. The CDR3 contains 17 residues. Germline V lookup: CDR1 KGHSH, CDR2 LQKENI.

This clone was counted a few times. This chain uses TRBV7-9 with TRBJ2-3, with 12 nucleotides matching TRBD2. The CDR3 totals 16 residues. Germline CDR1 reads SEHNR; CDR2 reads FQNEAQ (reference sequence). V dropped 5 bases and J dropped 2; count of bases not matched to a gene: 5. The CDR3 loop reads CASSKTSGGFTDTQYF. The CDR3 nucleotides are TGTGCCAGCAGCAAGACTAGCGGGGGATTCACAGATACGCAGTATTTT.